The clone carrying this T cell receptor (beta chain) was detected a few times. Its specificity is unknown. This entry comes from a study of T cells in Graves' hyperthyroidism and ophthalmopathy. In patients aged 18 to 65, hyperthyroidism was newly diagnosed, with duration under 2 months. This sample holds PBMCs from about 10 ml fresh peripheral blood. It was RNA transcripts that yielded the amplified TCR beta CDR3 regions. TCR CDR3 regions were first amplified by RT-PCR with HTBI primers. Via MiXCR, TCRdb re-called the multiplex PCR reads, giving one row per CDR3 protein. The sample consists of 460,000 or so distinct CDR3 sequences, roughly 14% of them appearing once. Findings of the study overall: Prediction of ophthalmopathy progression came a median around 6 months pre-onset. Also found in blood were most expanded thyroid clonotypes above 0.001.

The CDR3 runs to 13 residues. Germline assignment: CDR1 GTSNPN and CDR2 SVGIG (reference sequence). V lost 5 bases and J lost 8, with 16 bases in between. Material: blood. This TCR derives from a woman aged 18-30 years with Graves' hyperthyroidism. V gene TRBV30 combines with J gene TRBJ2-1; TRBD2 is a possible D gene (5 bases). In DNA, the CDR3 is TGTGCCTGGGGAGGCCCACACGACGATGAGCAGTTCTTC. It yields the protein CAWGGPHDDEQFF.